What follows are 8 T cell receptor beta chains derived from one specimen sequenced in a study of tumor-infiltrating lymphocytes in primary liver carcinoma. Making TCR beta cDNA involved around 540 ng total RNA and a constant-region primer. Generation of the TCR beta libraries relied on three nested multiplex PCR rounds using slightly modified ARM-PCR. Investigators reported that the first two PCR rounds, at 10 to 11 cycles each, used TRBV1-TRBV30 forward primers with a C-beta reverse primer. One entry per CDR3 protein results from TCRdb running MiXCR on the multiplex PCR reads. The table records some 94,000 distinct CDR3 sequences, approximately 71% of them present only once. Both RNA and DNA were isolated together from about 19-30 mg of bulk tissue that had not been sorted. The sample taken for sequencing was liver tumor tissue from sampling region 5. Subset indicated: tumor region T5, tumor centre. These receptors came from a woman aged 60-75 years with primary liver carcinoma and hepatitis B virus infection.

Regarding this clonotype: Likely a read error: the CDR3 ends without its conserved phenylalanine or tryptophan. The DNA is omitted, as the CDR3 cannot be located on it reliably, and the CDR3 follows TCRdb's listing. The chain carries TRBV11-3 and TRBJ1-1; the D call of TRBD1 is as the table states it, not checked on the DNA. The germline V gene has CDR1 SGHNT and CDR2 YENEEA. The CDR3 region is 13 residues in length, termini included. This CDR3 is CAGSSRQRHEAFL.

The chain employs TRBV7-8 and TRBJ2-4, with TRBD2 as a possible D gene (6 bases). The CDR3 covers 16 residues. Germline V CDR1 and CDR2: SGHVS, FQNEAQ. V was shortened by 4 bases and J by 7 bases, with 20 bases between the two germline ends. The CDR3 reads CASSSLGWRAENIQYF. In DNA, the CDR3 is TGTGCCAGCAGCTCATTGGGCTGGAGGGCCGAGAACATTCAGTACTTC.

The chain recombines TRBV11-2 with TRBJ2-7; weak D call: TRBD1 (5 bases). The CDR3 contains 14 residues. Per the germline V gene, CDR1 is SGHAT and CDR2 is FQNNGV. V gave up 4 bases and J gave up 9 bases, with 19 bases separating them. The CDR3 loop reads CASSCETRAHVQYF. Written as DNA, the CDR3 is TGTGCCAGCAGCTGCGAAACCAGGGCCCACGTGCAGTACTTC.

This rearrangement joins TRBV6-5 to TRBJ1-5, with D possibly TRBD1 on 5 matching bases. Germline-derived CDR1 and CDR2 are MNHEY and SVGAGI. The CDR3 is made up of 16 amino acids. V was pared by 5 bases and J by 8 bases, with 22 bases between. CDR3 nucleotide sequence: TGTGCCAGCAGTCCTTCCGGACATGGAGCTGGGGAGCCCCAGCATTTT. Its translation: CASSPSGHGAGEPQHF.

This clonotype was seen only a few times. The chain has TRBV7-9 and TRBJ1-1; 8 nucleotides line up with TRBD1. This CDR3 is 16 amino acids long. The V and J ends lost 2 bases and 3 bases, in that order; junction bases with no gene match: 8. Germline V gene sequence: CDR1 SEHNR, CDR2 FQNEAQ (reference sequence). The chain's CDR3 is CASSLRAGGDDTEAFF. The CDR3 DNA is TGTGCCAGCAGCTTAAGGGCAGGGGGCGATGACACTGAAGCTTTCTTT.

As concerns this clonotype: A junction end diverges from the germline sequence, so it may reflect a read error. The V call is TRBV11-3, the J call TRBJ2-5, with 11 bases lining up with TRBD2. The CDR3 is 20 amino acids. Germline V gene data show CDR1 as SGHNT and CDR2 as YENEEA. The CDR3 spells CASGLGGLAVPLTFQETQHF. CDR3 in DNA: TGTGCCAGCGGCTTAGGGGGACTAGCGGTACCCCTCACCTTCCAAGAGACCCAGCACTTC.

Points on this clonotype: An end of the junction differs from the germline gene, which may be a read error. This chain joins TRBV12-3 or TRBV12-4 and TRBJ2-1; D is unresolved. The CDR3 length is 13 residues. The CDR3 DNA sequence: TGTGCCAGCAGATTCGGCCGAGACAATAAGCAGTTCTTC. This sequence encodes CASRFGRDNKQFF.

In the case of this clonotype: One end of the junction is discordant with germline, which a read error may explain. The rearrangement uses TRBV11-1 and TRBJ2-1; D could derive from TRBD1 or TRBD2 (5 bases each). The CDR3 runs to 14 residues. Germline V gives CDR1 SGHAT, CDR2 FQDESV (reference sequence). CDR3 nucleotide sequence: TGTACCAGCGGCTTAGTGGCAGGGTCCAATGAGCAGTTCTTC. This codes for CTSGLVAGSNEQFF. Full variable domain (remainder filled in from reference TRBV11-1 and TRBJ2-1): EAEVAQSPRYKITEKSQAVAFWCDPISGHATLYWYRQILGQGPELLVQFQDESVVDDSQLPKDRFSAERLKGVDSTLKIQPAELGDSAMYLCTSGLVAGSNEQFFGPGTRLTVL.